This TCR beta chain was sequenced during a study of radiotherapy plus CTLA-4 blockade in lung cancer. A note on this clone: Its target is not known.

Using immunoSEQ multiplex PCR, the repertoire was profiled, and TCRdb retains in-frame clones only, with some absent. This table has 85,000 to 130,000 clones, 70% to 90% appearing once. Notes on the study in general: Interferon-beta and early blood T cell clone dynamics reportedly predicted response best.

The CDR3 extends over 16 amino acids. V dropped 2 bases and J dropped 0 bases, with 12 bases sitting between them. Germline V gene data show CDR1 as SGDLS and CDR2 as YYNGEE. Material: peripheral blood, obtained from a patient treated with radiotherapy plus ipilimumab. The origin of this receptor is a human donor with non-small cell lung cancer that progressed on radiotherapy plus ipilimumab. Some clones in this sample may be carry-over from other donors' samples. The chain combines TRBV9 with TRBJ1-3, with a tentative D call TRBD1 (6 bases). CDR3 bases: TGTGCCAGCAGCGTTTCTGTGGGACACTCTGGAAACACCATATATTTT. Translated, it gives CASSVSVGHSGNTIYF.